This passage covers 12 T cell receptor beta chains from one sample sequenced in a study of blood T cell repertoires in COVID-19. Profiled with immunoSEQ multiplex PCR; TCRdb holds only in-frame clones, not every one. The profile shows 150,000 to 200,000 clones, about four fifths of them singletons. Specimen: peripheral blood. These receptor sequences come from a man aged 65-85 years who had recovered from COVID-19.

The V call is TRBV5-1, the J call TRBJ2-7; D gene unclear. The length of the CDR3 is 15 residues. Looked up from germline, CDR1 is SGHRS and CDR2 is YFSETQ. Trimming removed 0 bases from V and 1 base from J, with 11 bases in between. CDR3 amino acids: CASSLASSRSYEQYF. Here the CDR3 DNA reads TGCGCCAGCAGCTTGGCCTCTAGTCGTTCCTACGAGCAGTACTTC.

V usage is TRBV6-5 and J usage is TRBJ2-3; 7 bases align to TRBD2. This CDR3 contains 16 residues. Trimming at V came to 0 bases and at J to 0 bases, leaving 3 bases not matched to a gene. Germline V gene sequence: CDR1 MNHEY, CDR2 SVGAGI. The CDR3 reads CASSYSAGQSTDTQYF. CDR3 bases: TGTGCCAGCAGTTACTCAGCGGGGCAAAGCACAGATACGCAGTATTTT.

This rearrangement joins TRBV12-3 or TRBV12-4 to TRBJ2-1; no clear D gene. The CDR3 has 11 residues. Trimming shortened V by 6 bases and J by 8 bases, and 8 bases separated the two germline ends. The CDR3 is CASRLSDEQFF. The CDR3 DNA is TGTGCCAGCAGGCTTTCGGATGAGCAGTTCTTC.

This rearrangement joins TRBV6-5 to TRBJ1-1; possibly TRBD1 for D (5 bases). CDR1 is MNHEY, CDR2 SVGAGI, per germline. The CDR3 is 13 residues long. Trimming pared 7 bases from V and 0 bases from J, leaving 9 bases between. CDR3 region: CASKDSMNTEAFF. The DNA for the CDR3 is TGTGCCAGCAAAGACAGCATGAACACTGAAGCTTTCTTT.

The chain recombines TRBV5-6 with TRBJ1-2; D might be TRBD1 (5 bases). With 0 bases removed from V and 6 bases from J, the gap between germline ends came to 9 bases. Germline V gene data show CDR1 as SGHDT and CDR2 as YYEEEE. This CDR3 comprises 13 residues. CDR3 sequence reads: CASSLDQGDGYTF. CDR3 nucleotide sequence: TGTGCCAGCAGCTTGGATCAGGGTGATGGCTACACCTTC.

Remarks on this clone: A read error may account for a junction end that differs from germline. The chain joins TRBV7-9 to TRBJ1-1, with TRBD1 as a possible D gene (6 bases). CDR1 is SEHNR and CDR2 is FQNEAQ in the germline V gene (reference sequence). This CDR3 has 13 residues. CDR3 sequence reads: CASSLAAGAEAFF. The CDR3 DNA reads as TGTGCCAGCAGCTTAGCCGCGGGGGCTGAGGCTTTCTTT.

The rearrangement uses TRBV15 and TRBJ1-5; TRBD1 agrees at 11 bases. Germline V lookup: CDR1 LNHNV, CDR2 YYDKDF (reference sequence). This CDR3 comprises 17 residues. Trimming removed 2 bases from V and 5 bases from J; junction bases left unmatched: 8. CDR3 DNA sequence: TGTGCCACCAGCAGATTGGGGACAGGGGGGACACATCAGCCCCAGCATTTT. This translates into CATSRLGTGGTHQPQHF.

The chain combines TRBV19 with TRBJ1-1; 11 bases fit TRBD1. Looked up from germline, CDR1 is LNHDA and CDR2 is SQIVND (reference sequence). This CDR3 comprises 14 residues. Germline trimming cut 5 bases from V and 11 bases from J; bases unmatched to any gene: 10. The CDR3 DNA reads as TGTGCCAGTAGTCAGGGACAGGGGGGACCTTACGCTTTCTTT. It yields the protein CASSQGQGGPYAFF.

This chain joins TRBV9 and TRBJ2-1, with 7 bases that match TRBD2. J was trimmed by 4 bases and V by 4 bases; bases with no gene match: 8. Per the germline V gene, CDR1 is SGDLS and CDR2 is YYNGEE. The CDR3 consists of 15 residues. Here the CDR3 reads CASSSSGVYYNEQFF. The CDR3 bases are TGTGCCAGCAGCTCCAGCGGGGTTTATTACAATGAGCAGTTCTTC.

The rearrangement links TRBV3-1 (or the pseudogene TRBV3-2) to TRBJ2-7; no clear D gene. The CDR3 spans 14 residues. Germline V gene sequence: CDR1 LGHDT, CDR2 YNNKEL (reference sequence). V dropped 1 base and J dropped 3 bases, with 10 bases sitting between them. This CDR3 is CASSQAVSFYEQYF. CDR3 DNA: TGTGCCAGCAGCCAAGCGGTTTCTTTCTACGAGCAGTACTTC.

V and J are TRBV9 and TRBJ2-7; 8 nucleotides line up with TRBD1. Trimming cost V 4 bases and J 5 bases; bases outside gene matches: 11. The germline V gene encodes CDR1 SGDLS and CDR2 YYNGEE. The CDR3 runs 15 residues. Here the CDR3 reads CASSLNVARGHEQYF. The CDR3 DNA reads TGTGCCAGCAGCCTAAATGTCGCCAGGGGGCACGAGCAGTACTTC.

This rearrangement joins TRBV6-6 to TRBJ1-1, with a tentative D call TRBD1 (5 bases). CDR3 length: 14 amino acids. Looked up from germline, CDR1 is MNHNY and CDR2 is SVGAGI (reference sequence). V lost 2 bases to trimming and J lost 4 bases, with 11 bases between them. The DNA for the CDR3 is TGTGCCAGCAGTTACGGAGGGGAGGGCACTGAAGCTTTCTTT. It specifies CASSYGGEGTEAFF.